Detailed here is one T cell receptor (beta chain). Its specificity is unknown. This sample was included in a study of CD8+ T cells in alopecia areata. Study background: It was 6 to 18 months of tofacitinib, and then there were 6 months off drug. The study's findings and limits: Tofacitinib significantly brought down scalp clonality and expanded CD8+ clones among top 100.

V dropped 6 bases and J dropped 6 bases, with 5 bases sitting between them. CDR3 length equals 11 residues. Germline V gives CDR1 SEHNR, CDR2 FQNEAQ (reference sequence). Reverse transcription of extracted RNA yielded cDNA, which provided the sequencing template. The assay was immunoSEQ multiplex PCR, and TCRdb's table has in-frame clones only and misses some. The data hold 150,000 or so clones, with around 83% observed a single time. Treatment in this sample: oral pan-JAK inhibitor, 5-10 mg twice daily. The starting material was CD8+ T cells sorted from blood, obtained at week 4, from a patient treated with tofacitinib. The rearrangement links TRBV7-9 to TRBJ2-2; D uncertain. The TCR originated in a human donor with alopecia areata. The CDR3 DNA follows: TGTGCCAGCAGTTACGCCGGGGAGCTGTTTTTT. The encoded protein is CASSYAGELFF. Full variable domain (rest looked up from reference TRBV7-9 and TRBJ2-2): DTGVSQNPRHKITKRGQNVTFRCDPISEHNRLYWYRQTLGQGPEFLTYFQNEAQLEKSRLLSDRFSAERPKGSFSTLEIQRTEQGDSAMYLCASSYAGELFFGEGSRLTVL.